Following are 11 T cell receptor beta chains from one sample sequenced in a study of T-cell reconstitution after alpha-beta-depleted transplantation in children. Their specific antigens are unknown. The library targeted TCRbeta and was prepared with unique molecular identifiers. TCRdb redid the calling of the PCR reads with MiXCR, one entry per CDR3 protein. The table has about 300,000 distinct CDR3 sequences, less than 9.5% seen once. Findings and limits, study-wide: By one year post-transplant, T-cell counts and diversity largely arose from T cells that were newly produced.

Sequenced here: peripheral blood, sampled 360 days after TCRalphabeta/CD19-depleted stem cell transplant. These receptors were taken from a female patient aged 2-10 years who had a stem cell transplant for Fanconi anemia, so the T cells may come from the graft donor.

This clonotype was recorded at least ten times. The chain is built from TRBV27 and TRBJ1-4; no definite D call. With 7 bases removed from V and 1 base from J, the gap between germline ends came to 19 bases. The CDR3 totals 17 residues. The germline V gene has CDR1 MNHEY and CDR2 SMNVEV (reference sequence). The chain's CDR3 is CASKGFEGRKTNEKLFF. The CDR3 coding sequence is TGTGCCAGCAAGGGATTCGAGGGTAGAAAAACTAATGAAAAACTGTTTTTT.

This clonotype was seen many times. The chain is built from TRBV9 and TRBJ2-1, with 9 nucleotides matching TRBD1. The CDR3 loop spans 16 amino acids. Germline CDR1 is SGDLS and CDR2 is YYNGEE. V gave up 6 bases and J gave up 0 bases; unmatched junction bases: 7. The CDR3 region is CASTLDRGSSYNEQFF. For the CDR3, the DNA is TGTGCCAGCACCTTAGACAGGGGGAGCTCCTACAATGAGCAGTTCTTC.

This clonotype was picked up a small number of times. This chain joins TRBV7-9 and TRBJ1-1; weak D call: TRBD1 (5 bases). V shed 6 bases and J shed 5 bases, with 13 bases lying between them. Germline V lookup: CDR1 SEHNR, CDR2 FQNEAQ (reference sequence). There are 13 residues in the CDR3. Here the CDR3 DNA reads TGTGCCAGCAGTCCTGGGGGTTCGACTGAAGCTTTCTTT. Translating it yields CASSPGGSTEAFF.

This clonotype was recorded at least ten times. The chain couples TRBV29-1 to TRBJ1-4; TRBD1 matches 10 bases. Per the germline V gene, CDR1 is SQVTM and CDR2 is ANQGSEA. After removal of 1 base from V and 5 bases from J, the junction contained 4 bases not matched to a gene. The CDR3 sequence is 15 residues long. DNA for the CDR3: TGCAGCGTTGAAGTCTGGGGACAGGGGAATGAAAAACTGTTTTTT. This codes for CSVEVWGQGNEKLFF.

This clonotype was recorded at least ten times. The V gene is TRBV3-1, the J gene TRBJ2-3; D gene uncertain. Germline V gives CDR1 LGHDT, CDR2 YNNKEL (reference sequence). CDR3 length: 13 amino acids. V was cut by 2 bases and J by 6 bases, with 9 bases left in between. CDR3 amino acids: CASSQQSPDTQYF. The CDR3 DNA sequence: TGTGCCAGCAGCCAACAGTCTCCGGATACGCAGTATTTT.

The rearrangement links TRBV28 to TRBJ1-1, with D perhaps TRBD1 (6 bases). Trimming took 5 bases from V and 4 from J, leaving 11 bases between them. CDR1 and CDR2 from the germline V gene are MDHEN and SYDVKM. The CDR3 runs to 13 residues. The CDR3, as DNA: TGTGCCAGCAGTCGCAACAGGGCCACTGAAGCTTTCTTT. Its protein is CASSRNRATEAFF. The variable domain in full, completed from reference TRBV28 and TRBJ1-1, reads DVKVTQSSRYLVKRTGEKVFLECVQDMDHENMFWYRQDPGLGLRLIYFSYDVKMKEKGDIPEGYSVSREKKERFSLILESASTNQTSMYLCASSRNRATEAFFGQGTRLTVV.

The chain couples TRBV12-3 or TRBV12-4 to TRBJ2-3, with TRBD2 identical over 12 bases. V lost 6 bases to trimming and J lost 5 bases; unmatched junction nucleotides: 6. The CDR3 length is 15 residues. CDR3 protein: CASRLLAGGGDTQYF. CDR3 bases: TGTGCCAGCAGGTTGCTAGCGGGGGGGGGAGATACGCAGTATTTT.

This clonotype occurred many times. The chain is built from TRBV27 and TRBJ2-1; D gene unclear. Between the trimmed V and J ends, which lost 2 bases and 6 bases, there was a span of 5 bases. This CDR3 spans 12 amino acids. Germline CDR1 reads MNHEY; CDR2 reads SMNVEV (reference sequence). The CDR3 protein is CASSLIGNEQFF. The CDR3, as DNA: TGTGCCAGCAGTTTAATAGGCAATGAGCAGTTCTTC.

At least ten counts were recorded for this clonotype. The V and J genes are TRBV15 and TRBJ2-3; no definite D call. CDR3 length: 13 residues. Trimming took off 0 bases at V and 5 bases at J, with 6 bases between the two ends. CDR1 is LNHNV, CDR2 YYDKDF, per germline (reference sequence). The CDR3 sequence is CATSRDGEDTQYF. Written as DNA, the CDR3 is TGTGCCACCAGCAGAGATGGCGAAGATACGCAGTATTTT.

J is TRBJ2-2 and V is TRBV6-1; D is possibly TRBD2 (5 bases). This CDR3 has 14 residues. Germline CDR1 MNHNS, CDR2 SASEGT. The V end lost 4 bases, the J end lost 2 bases, and 8 bases lay between the germline ends. The CDR3 reads CASSVTRNTGELFF. In DNA form, the CDR3 reads TGTGCCAGCAGTGTTACTAGAAACACCGGGGAGCTGTTTTTT.

The chain uses TRBV20-1 and TRBJ2-7, with 9 positions matching TRBD2. CDR1 is DFQATT and CDR2 is SNEGSKA in the germline V gene (reference sequence). The CDR3 sequence is 12 residues long. J lost 7 bases, V lost 1 base, and 2 bases had no gene match. The CDR3 here is CSARGLAGEQYF. CDR3 nucleotides: TGCAGTGCTAGAGGCCTAGCGGGGGAGCAGTACTTC.